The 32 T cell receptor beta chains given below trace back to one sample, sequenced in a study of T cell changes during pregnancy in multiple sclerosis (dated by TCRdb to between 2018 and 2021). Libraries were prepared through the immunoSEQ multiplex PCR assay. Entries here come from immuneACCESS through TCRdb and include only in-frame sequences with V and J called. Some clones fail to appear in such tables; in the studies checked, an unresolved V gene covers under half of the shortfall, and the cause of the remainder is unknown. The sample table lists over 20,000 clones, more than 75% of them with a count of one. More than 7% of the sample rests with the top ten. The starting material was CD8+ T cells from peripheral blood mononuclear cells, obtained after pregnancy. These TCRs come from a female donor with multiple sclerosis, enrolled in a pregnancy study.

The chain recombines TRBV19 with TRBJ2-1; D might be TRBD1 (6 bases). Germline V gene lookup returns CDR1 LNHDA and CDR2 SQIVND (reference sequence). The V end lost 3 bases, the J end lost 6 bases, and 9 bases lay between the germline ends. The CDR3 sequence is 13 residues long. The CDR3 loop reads CASSMLGGNEQFF. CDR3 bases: TGTGCCAGTAGTATGTTAGGGGGCAATGAGCAGTTCTTC.

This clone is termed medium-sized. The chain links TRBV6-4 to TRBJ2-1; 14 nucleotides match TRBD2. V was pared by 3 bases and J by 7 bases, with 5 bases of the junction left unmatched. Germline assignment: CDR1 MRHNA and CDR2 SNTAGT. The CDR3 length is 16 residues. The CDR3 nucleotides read TGTGCCAGCAGTGAGGCCGGGACTAGCGGGAGTAATGAGCAGTTCTTC. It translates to CASSEAGTSGSNEQFF.

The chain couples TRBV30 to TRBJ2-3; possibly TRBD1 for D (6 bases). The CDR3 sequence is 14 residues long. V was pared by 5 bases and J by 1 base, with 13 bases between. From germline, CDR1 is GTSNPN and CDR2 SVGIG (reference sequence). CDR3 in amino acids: CAWERTARTDTQYF. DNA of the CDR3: TGTGCCTGGGAGCGGACAGCCCGCACAGATACGCAGTATTTT.

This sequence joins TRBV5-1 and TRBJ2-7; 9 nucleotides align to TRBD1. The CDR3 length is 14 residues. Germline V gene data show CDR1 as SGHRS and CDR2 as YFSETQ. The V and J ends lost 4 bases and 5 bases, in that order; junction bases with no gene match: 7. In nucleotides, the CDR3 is TGCGCCAGCAGCCCCCGGGACAGGGCGGACGAGCAGTACTTC. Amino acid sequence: CASSPRDRADEQYF.

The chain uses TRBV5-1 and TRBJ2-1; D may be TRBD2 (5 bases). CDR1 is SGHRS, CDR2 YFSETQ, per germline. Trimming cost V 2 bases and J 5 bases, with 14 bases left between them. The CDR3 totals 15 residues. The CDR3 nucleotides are TGCGCCAGCAGCTTTGAGAGCGGAGGCCACAATGAGCAGTTCTTC. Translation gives CASSFESGGHNEQFF. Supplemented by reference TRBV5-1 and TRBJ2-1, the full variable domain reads KAGVTQTPRYLIKTRGQQVTLSCSPISGHRSVSWYQQTPGQGLQFLFEYFSETQRNKGNFPGRFSGRQFSNSRSEMNVSTLELGDSALYLCASSFESGGHNEQFFGPGTRLTVL.

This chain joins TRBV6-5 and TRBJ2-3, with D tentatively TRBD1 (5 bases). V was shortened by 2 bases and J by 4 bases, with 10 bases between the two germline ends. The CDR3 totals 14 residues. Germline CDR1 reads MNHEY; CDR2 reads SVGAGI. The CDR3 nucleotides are TGTGCCAGCAGTTACATGTCAGGGCCAGATACGCAGTATTTT. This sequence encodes CASSYMSGPDTQYF.

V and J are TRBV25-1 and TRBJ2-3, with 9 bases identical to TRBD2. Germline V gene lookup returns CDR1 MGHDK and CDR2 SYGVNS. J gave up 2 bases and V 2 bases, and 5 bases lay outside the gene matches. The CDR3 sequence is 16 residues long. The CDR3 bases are TGTGCCAGCAGTGAAGGGACTAGCCCTCTCACAGATACGCAGTATTTT. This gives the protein CASSEGTSPLTDTQYF.

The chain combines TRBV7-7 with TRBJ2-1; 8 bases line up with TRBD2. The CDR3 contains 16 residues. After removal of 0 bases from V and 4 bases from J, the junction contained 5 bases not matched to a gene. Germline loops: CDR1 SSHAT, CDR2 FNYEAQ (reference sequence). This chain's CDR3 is CASSLAHGRGYNEQFF. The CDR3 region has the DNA TGTGCCAGCAGCTTAGCGCACGGGAGGGGTTACAATGAGCAGTTCTTC. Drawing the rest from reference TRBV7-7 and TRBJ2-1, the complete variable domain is GAGVSQSPRYKVTKRGQDVTLRCDPISSHATLYWYQQALGQGPEFLTYFNYEAQPDKSGLPSDRFSAERPEGSISTLTIQRTEQRDSAMYRCASSLAHGRGYNEQFFGPGTRLTVL.

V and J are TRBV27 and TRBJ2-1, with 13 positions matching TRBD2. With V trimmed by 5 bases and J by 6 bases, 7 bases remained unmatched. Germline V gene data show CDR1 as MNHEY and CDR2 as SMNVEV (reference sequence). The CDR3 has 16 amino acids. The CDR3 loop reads CASSQGTSGMFNEQFF. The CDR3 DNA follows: TGTGCCAGCAGTCAAGGGACTAGCGGGATGTTCAATGAGCAGTTCTTC.

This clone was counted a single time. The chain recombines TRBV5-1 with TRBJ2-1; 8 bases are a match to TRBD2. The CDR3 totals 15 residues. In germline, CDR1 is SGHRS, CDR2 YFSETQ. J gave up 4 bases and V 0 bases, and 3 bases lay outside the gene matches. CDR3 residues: CASSLGLAYYNEQFF. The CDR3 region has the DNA TGCGCCAGCAGCTTGGGACTAGCGTATTACAATGAGCAGTTCTTC.

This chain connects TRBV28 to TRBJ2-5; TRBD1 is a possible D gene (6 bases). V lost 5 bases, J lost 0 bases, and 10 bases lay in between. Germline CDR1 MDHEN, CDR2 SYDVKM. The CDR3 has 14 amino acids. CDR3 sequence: CASSPGQNQETQYF. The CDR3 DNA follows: TGTGCCAGCAGTCCCGGACAGAACCAAGAGACCCAGTACTTC.

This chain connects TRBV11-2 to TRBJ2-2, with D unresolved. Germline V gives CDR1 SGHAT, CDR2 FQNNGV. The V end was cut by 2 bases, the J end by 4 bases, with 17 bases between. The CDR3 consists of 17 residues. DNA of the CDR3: TGTGCCAGCAGCTTAAGTGTCGGTCTAGAAGGCACCGGGGAGCTGTTTTTT. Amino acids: CASSLSVGLEGTGELFF.

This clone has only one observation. The CDR3 loop reads CASTLTSASVTGELFF. The CDR3 DNA follows: TGTGCCAGCACCCTGACTAGCGCATCGGTCACCGGGGAGCTGTTTTTT. The chain has TRBV7-9 and TRBJ2-2, with 8 positions matching TRBD2. The germline V gene has CDR1 SEHNR and CDR2 FQNEAQ (reference sequence). There are 16 residues in the CDR3. The J segment lost 4 bases and the V segment lost 7 bases, leaving 11 bases of the junction unmatched. Full variable domain (missing parts from reference TRBV7-9 and TRBJ2-2): DTGVSQNPRHKITKRGQNVTFRCDPISEHNRLYWYRQTLGQGPEFLTYFQNEAQLEKSRLLSDRFSAERPKGSFSTLEIQRTEQGDSAMYLCASTLTSASVTGELFFGEGSRLTVL.

The CDR3 region is CASSERGYNEQFF. CDR3 DNA sequence: TGTGCCAGCAGTGAAAGGGGTTACAATGAGCAGTTCTTC. The chain joins TRBV25-1 to TRBJ2-1; maybe TRBD1 (5 bases). The CDR3 sequence is 13 residues long. Trimming took 2 bases from V and 4 from J, leaving 6 bases between them. Germline values: CDR1 MGHDK, CDR2 SYGVNS.

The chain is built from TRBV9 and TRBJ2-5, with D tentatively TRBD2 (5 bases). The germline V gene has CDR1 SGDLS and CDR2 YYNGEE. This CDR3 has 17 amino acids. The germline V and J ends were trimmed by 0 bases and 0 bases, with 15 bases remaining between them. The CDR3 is CASSVGIGREYQETQYF. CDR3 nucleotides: TGTGCCAGCAGCGTAGGGATTGGAAGGGAGTACCAAGAGACCCAGTACTTC.

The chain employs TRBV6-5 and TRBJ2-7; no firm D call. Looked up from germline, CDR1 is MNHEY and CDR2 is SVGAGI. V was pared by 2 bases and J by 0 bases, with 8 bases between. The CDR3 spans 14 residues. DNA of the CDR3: TGTGCCAGCAGTTACGCCGATAGCTCCTACGAGCAGTACTTC. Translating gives CASSYADSSYEQYF.

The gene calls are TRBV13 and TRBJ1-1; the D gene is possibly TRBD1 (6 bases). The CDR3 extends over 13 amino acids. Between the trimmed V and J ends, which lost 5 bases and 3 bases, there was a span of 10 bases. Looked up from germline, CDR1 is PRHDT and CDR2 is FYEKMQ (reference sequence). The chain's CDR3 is CASSPEGDTEAFF. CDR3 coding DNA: TGTGCCAGCAGCCCCGAGGGGGACACTGAAGCTTTCTTT.

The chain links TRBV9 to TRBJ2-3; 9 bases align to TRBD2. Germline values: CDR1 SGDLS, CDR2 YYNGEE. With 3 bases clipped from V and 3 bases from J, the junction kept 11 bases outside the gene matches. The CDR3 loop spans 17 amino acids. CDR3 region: CASSALPTSGFTDTQYF. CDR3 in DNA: TGTGCCAGCAGCGCACTTCCGACTAGCGGTTTTACAGATACGCAGTATTTT.

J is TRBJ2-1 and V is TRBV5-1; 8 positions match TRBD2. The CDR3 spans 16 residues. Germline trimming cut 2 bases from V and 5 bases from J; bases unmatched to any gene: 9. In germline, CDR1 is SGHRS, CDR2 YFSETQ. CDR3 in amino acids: CASSFPSGSSDNEQFF. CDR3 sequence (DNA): TGCGCCAGCAGCTTTCCCAGCGGGAGTAGCGACAATGAGCAGTTCTTC.

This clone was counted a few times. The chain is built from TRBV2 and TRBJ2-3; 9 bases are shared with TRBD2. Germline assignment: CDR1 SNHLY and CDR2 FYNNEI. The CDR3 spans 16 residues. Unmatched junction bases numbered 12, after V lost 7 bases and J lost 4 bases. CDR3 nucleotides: TGTGCCAGCATCAAAGGAGCGGGAGGAGCGGCAGATACGCAGTATTTT. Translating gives CASIKGAGGAADTQYF.

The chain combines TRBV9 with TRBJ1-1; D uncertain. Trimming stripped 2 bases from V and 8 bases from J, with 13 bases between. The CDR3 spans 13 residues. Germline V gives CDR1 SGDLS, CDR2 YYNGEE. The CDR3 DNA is TGTGCCAGCAGCGTTTCTGATTCGGTCGAAGCTTTCTTT. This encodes CASSVSDSVEAFF. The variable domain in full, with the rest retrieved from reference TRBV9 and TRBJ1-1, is DSGVTQTPKHLITATGQRVTLRCSPRSGDLSVYWYQQSLDQGLQFLIQYYNGEERAKGNILERFSAQQFPDLHSELNLSSLELGDSALYFCASSVSDSVEAFFGQGTRLTVV.

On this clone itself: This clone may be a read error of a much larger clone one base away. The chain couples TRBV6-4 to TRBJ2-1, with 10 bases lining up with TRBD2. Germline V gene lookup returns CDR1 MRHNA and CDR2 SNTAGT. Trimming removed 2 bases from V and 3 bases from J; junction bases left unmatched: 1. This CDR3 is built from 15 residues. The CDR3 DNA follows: TGTGCCAGCAGTGACGGGACTAGCGACTACAATGAGCAGTTCTTC. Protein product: CASSDGTSDYNEQFF.

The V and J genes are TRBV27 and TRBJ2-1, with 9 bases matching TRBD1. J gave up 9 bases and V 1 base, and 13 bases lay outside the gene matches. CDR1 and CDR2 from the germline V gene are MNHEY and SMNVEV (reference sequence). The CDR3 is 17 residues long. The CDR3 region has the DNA TGTGCCAGCAGTTTATGGACCCCGGGACAGGGAATTGTTGAGCAGTTCTTC. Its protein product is CASSLWTPGQGIVEQFF.

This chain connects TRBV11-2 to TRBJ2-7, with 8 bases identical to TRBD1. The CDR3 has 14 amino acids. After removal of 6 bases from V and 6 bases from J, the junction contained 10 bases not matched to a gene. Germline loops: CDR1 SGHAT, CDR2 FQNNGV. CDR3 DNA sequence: TGTGCCAGCAGTCTCGGACAGGGCGCGTTCGAGCAGTACTTC. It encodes CASSLGQGAFEQYF.

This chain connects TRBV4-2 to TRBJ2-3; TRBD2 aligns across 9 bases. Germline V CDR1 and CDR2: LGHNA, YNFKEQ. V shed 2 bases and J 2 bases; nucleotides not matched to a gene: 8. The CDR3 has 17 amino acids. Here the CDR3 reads CASSQRFLAGNTDTQYF. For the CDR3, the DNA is TGTGCCAGCAGCCAACGTTTCCTAGCGGGGAACACAGATACGCAGTATTTT.

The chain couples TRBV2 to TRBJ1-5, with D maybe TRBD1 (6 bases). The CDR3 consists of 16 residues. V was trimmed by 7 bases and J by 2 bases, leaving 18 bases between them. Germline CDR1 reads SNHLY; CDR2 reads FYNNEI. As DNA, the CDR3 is TGTGCCAGCACAACAGGGCCTGGGTATGGCAATCAGCCCCAGCATTTT. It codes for CASTTGPGYGNQPQHF.

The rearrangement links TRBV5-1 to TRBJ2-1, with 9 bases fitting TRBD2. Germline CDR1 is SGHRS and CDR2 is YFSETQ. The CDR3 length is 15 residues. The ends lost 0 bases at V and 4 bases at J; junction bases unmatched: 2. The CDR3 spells CASSLGLAEYNEQFF. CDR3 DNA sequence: TGCGCCAGCAGCTTGGGACTAGCGGAGTACAATGAGCAGTTCTTC.

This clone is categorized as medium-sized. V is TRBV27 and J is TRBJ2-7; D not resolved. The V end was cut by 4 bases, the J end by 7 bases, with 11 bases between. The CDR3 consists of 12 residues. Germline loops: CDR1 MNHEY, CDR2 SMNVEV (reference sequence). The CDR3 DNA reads TGTGCCAGCAGTTACGCCCGCCGGGAGCAGTACTTC. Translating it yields CASSYARREQYF.

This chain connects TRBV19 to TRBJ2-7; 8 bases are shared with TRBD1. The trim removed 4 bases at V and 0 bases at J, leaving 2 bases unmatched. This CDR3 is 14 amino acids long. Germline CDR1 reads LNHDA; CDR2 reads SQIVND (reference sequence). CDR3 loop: CASSTGGHSYEQYF. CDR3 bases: TGTGCCAGTAGTACAGGGGGCCACTCCTACGAGCAGTACTTC.

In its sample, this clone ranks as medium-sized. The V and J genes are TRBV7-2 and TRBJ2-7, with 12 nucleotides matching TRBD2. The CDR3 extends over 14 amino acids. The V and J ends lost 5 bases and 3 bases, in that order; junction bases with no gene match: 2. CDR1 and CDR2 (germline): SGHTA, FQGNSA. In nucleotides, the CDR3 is TGTGCCAGCAGCCGGGGACTAGCGGGCTACGAGCAGTACTTC. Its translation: CASSRGLAGYEQYF.

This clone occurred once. CDR3: CAWAYGTGDVGELFF. CDR3 DNA sequence: TGTGCCTGGGCCTATGGGACAGGGGATGTCGGGGAGCTGTTTTTT. The rearrangement uses TRBV30 and TRBJ2-2; 10 nucleotides align to TRBD1. This CDR3 is 15 amino acids long. Germline CDR1 GTSNPN, CDR2 SVGIG (reference sequence). The J segment lost 7 bases and the V segment lost 5 bases, leaving 10 bases of the junction unmatched.

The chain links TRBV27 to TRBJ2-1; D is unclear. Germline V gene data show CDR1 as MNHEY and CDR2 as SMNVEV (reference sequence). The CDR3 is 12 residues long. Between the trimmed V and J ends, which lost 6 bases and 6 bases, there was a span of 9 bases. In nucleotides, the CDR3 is TGTGCCAGCAGAAGATACGGCAATGAGCAGTTCTTC. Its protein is CASRRYGNEQFF.